This T cell receptor (beta chain) was obtained from a study of blood T cell repertoires in COVID-19. Study at large: Some COVID-19 samples were acute and others convalescent; all came from the United States, Italy and Spain.

V dropped 4 bases and J dropped 1; count of bases not matched to a gene: 4. From germline, CDR1 is SGHDN and CDR2 FVKESK. This CDR3 has 14 residues. The protocol was immunoSEQ multiplex PCR, while the TCRdb copy is restricted to in-frame clones and leaves out a portion. This sample has approximately 65,000 clones; under 85% occur once, and the top ten carry roughly 20%. Sequenced material: peripheral blood. The V and J genes are TRBV14 and TRBJ2-7; 7 bases are a match to TRBD2. This receptor was taken from a woman aged 80 or over with active or convalescent COVID-19. CDR3 coding DNA: TGTGCCAGCAGCCGGGGGGGTTTATCCTACGAGCAGTACTTC. Translated, it gives CASSRGGLSYEQYF.